Presented here are 21 T cell receptor beta chains from one specimen sequenced in a study of control samples from healthy donors and cancer patients. Data came from immunoSEQ multiplex PCR; TCRdb stores just in-frame clones and leaves some out. Here the sample spans about 170,000 clones, approximately 94% being singletons. Sample: blood. Receptor source: a woman aged 18-29 years in good health.

The chain links TRBV23-1 to TRBJ2-2, with D perhaps TRBD1 or TRBD2 (5 bases each). TRBV23-1 is treated as an ORF (open reading frame) with a function not yet certain. The CDR3 sequence is 15 residues long. Trimming removed 7 bases from V and 4 bases from J, with 16 bases in between. The CDR3 region is CASKKGRSGTGELFF. The CDR3 DNA is TGCGCCAGCAAAAAGGGACGGTCGGGCACCGGGGAGCTGTTTTTT.

This clone occurred a few times. V gene TRBV2 combines with J gene TRBJ1-5; the D is unclear. Germline assignment: CDR1 SNHLY and CDR2 FYNNEI. The V end lost 1 base, the J end lost 7 bases, and 5 bases lay between the germline ends. This CDR3 comprises 12 residues. CDR3 residues: CASSEEVQPQHF. The CDR3 DNA sequence: TGTGCCAGCAGTGAAGAGGTCCAGCCCCAGCATTTT.

The V call is TRBV28, the J call TRBJ2-2, with no clear D. The CDR3 runs to 12 residues. V lost 1 base and J lost 6, with 3 bases in between. The germline gives CDR1 MDHEN, CDR2 SYDVKM. In DNA form, the CDR3 reads TGTGCCAGCAGTTTATCGGCCGGGGAGCTGTTTTTT. Residues: CASSLSAGELFF.

This rearrangement joins TRBV6-5 to TRBJ1-5; D is unresolved. Germline V gives CDR1 MNHEY, CDR2 SVGAGI. CDR3 length equals 13 residues. The germline V and J ends were trimmed by 6 bases and 2 bases, with 8 bases remaining between them. In DNA form, the CDR3 reads TGTGCCAGCAGCCGCTTGGGCAATCAGCCCCAGCATTTT. Residues: CASSRLGNQPQHF.

This chain uses TRBV19 with TRBJ2-3; D gene ambiguous. CDR1 and CDR2 from the germline V gene are LNHDA and SQIVND (reference sequence). V was cut by 7 bases and J by 2 bases, with 7 bases left in between. The CDR3 length is 12 residues. This CDR3 reads CASKGFTDTQYF. The CDR3 DNA sequence: TGTGCCAGTAAGGGCTTCACAGATACGCAGTATTTT.

The genes are TRBV4-3 and TRBJ2-3; D not certain. Trimming stripped 4 bases from V and 4 bases from J, with 12 bases between. From germline, CDR1 is LGHNA and CDR2 YSLEER. The CDR3 sequence is 14 residues long. The CDR3 nucleotides are TGCGCCAGCAGCCGAGCTATCGGCCCAGATACGCAGTATTTT. Its protein is CASSRAIGPDTQYF.

The chain uses TRBV7-9 and TRBJ1-1; 7 bases line up with TRBD1. CDR3 length equals 14 residues. V trimming: 6 bases; J trimming: 0 bases; junction bases outside the gene matches: 4. CDR1 and CDR2 (germline): SEHNR, FQNEAQ (reference sequence). The CDR3 bases are TGTGCCAGCAGGGAGACAGGGATGAACACTGAAGCTTTCTTT. Translating it yields CASRETGMNTEAFF.

The rearrangement joins TRBV3-1 (or the pseudogene TRBV3-2) to TRBJ1-2, with 7 nucleotides matching TRBD1. The CDR3 contains 15 residues. Looked up from germline, CDR1 is LGHDT and CDR2 is YNNKEL (reference sequence). V lost 0 bases, J lost 6 bases, and 7 bases stayed unmatched. CDR3 loop: CASSQDLGGGNGYTF. CDR3 coding DNA: TGTGCCAGCAGCCAAGATCTGGGAGGGGGCAATGGCTACACCTTC.

The chain combines TRBV12-5 with TRBJ2-1; TRBD2 agrees at 13 bases. Germline V CDR1 and CDR2: LGHNT, FRNRAP. With 2 bases clipped from V and 4 bases from J, the junction kept 11 bases outside the gene matches. The CDR3 is made up of 19 amino acids. CDR3 sequence: CASGLLNRGLAGMYNEQFF. CDR3 sequence (DNA): TGTGCTAGTGGTTTGCTGAACCGGGGACTAGCGGGGATGTACAATGAGCAGTTCTTC.

The rearrangement uses TRBV28 and TRBJ1-2; no firm D call. CDR3 length: 15 residues. Germline V gene sequence: CDR1 MDHEN, CDR2 SYDVKM. V was clipped by 2 bases and J by 8 bases, with 18 bases between them. This CDR3 reads CASSLRSYRTGGYTF. The CDR3 coding sequence is TGTGCCAGCAGTTTACGATCCTACCGGACGGGGGGCTACACCTTC.

The genes are TRBV10-3 and TRBJ1-1, with a possible D match to TRBD1 (6 bases). The germline V and J ends were trimmed by 0 bases and 0 bases, with 8 bases remaining between them. The CDR3 has 15 amino acids. The germline V gene has CDR1 ENHRY and CDR2 SYGVKD. In DNA form, the CDR3 reads TGTGCCATCAGTGAGTCGGCAGGGGTGAACACTGAAGCTTTCTTT. It translates to CAISESAGVNTEAFF.

DNA for the CDR3: TGTGCCAGCTCACTGCGACAGAACACTGAAGCTTTCTTT. It encodes CASSLRQNTEAFF. J is TRBJ1-1 and V is TRBV18, with no clear D. CDR1 and CDR2 (germline): KGHSH, LQKENI. This CDR3 region has 13 residues. Trimming shortened V by 4 bases and J by 1 base, and 7 bases separated the two germline ends. The full variable domain, in which reference TRBV18 and TRBJ1-1 provide the parts outside the CDR3, is NAGVMQNPRHLVRRRGQEARLRCSPMKGHSHVYWYRQLPEEGLKFMVYLQKENIIDESGMPKERFSAEFPKEGPSILRIQQVVRGDSAAYFCASSLRQNTEAFFGQGTRLTVV.

The V gene is TRBV2, the J gene TRBJ1-2, with unresolved D. Germline V gives CDR1 SNHLY, CDR2 FYNNEI. There are 11 residues in the CDR3. The V gene lost 5 bases and the J gene lost 5 bases, with 6 bases spanning the gap. The DNA for the CDR3 is TGTGCCAGCAGTCCCGTGTATGGCTACACCTTC. The encoded protein is CASSPVYGYTF.

This clone was seen more than once but under ten times. CDR3 sequence (DNA): TGTGCCAGCAGCTCCTGGCCGGAGAGGTCCTACGAGCAGTACTTC. It is translated as CASSSWPERSYEQYF. The genes are TRBV7-9 and TRBJ2-7; D unclear. Trimming took off 4 bases at V and 1 base at J, with 14 bases between the two ends. This CDR3 contains 15 residues. Germline assignment: CDR1 SEHNR and CDR2 FQNEAQ (reference sequence).

This rearrangement joins TRBV7-3 to TRBJ2-1, with 11 bases matching TRBD1. The J segment lost 4 bases and the V segment lost 4 bases, leaving 3 bases of the junction unmatched. The CDR3 length is 15 residues. CDR1 is SGHTA and CDR2 is FQGTGA in the germline V gene. The CDR3 bases are TGTGCCAGCAGCTGGACAGGGGGCTGGTACAATGAGCAGTTCTTC. This translates into CASSWTGGWYNEQFF.

The rearrangement uses TRBV5-5 and TRBJ2-1; no reliable D call. The CDR3 is made up of 14 amino acids. Trimming removed 0 bases from V and 3 bases from J, with 7 bases in between. Per germline, CDR1 SGHKS and CDR2 YYEKEE (reference sequence). The CDR3 loop reads CASSLDPLYNEQFF. CDR3 sequence (DNA): TGTGCCAGCAGCTTGGACCCCCTCTACAATGAGCAGTTCTTC.

The rearrangement joins TRBV7-2 to TRBJ2-5; D is possibly TRBD2 (6 bases). Germline CDR1 SGHTA, CDR2 FQGNSA. The CDR3 length is 16 residues. Trimming left V 5 bases short and J 0 bases short, with 16 bases between. CDR3 amino acids: CASSPGVAAYQETQYF. The CDR3 nucleotides read TGTGCCAGCAGCCCCGGGGTAGCGGCGTACCAAGAGACCCAGTACTTC. The full variable domain, its missing parts supplied by reference TRBV7-2 and TRBJ2-5, is GAGVSQSPSNKVTEKGKDVELRCDPISGHTALYWYRQSLGQGLEFLIYFQGNSAPDKSGLPSDRFSAERTGGSVSTLTIQRTQQEDSAVYLCASSPGVAAYQETQYFGPGTRLLVL.

The chain employs TRBV5-6 and TRBJ2-7, with unresolved D. The germline gives CDR1 SGHDT, CDR2 YYEEEE. V lost 3 bases and J 1 base, leaving 8 bases between the germline ends. CDR3 length equals 13 residues. DNA of the CDR3: TGTGCCAGCAGCTCTTCCTCGTCCTACGAGCAGTACTTC. Translated, it gives CASSSSSSYEQYF.

The gene calls are TRBV2 and TRBJ1-1, with D unresolved. V lost 3 bases and J 3 bases, leaving 14 bases between the germline ends. This CDR3 is built from 15 residues. Germline-derived CDR1 and CDR2 are SNHLY and FYNNEI. The CDR3: CASSDRSSGDTEAFF. The CDR3 DNA sequence: TGTGCCAGCAGTGATCGTTCCTCCGGGGACACTGAAGCTTTCTTT.

The chain couples TRBV2 to TRBJ2-1; D unresolved. The CDR3 is 15 residues long. V lost 8 bases to trimming and J lost 0 bases, with 14 bases between them. In germline, CDR1 is SNHLY, CDR2 FYNNEI. For the CDR3, the DNA is TGTGCCAGCTGGAGTAGCCCCAGCTCCTACAATGAGCAGTTCTTC. This codes for CASWSSPSSYNEQFF.

This clone was detected a few times. The gene calls are TRBV5-1 and TRBJ1-2, with TRBD1 matching 7 bases. Germline trimming cut 4 bases from V and 4 bases from J; bases unmatched to any gene: 13. Germline CDR1 reads SGHRS; CDR2 reads YFSETQ. The CDR3 length is 16 residues. In nucleotides, the CDR3 is TGCGCCAGCAGCCCAACCAGACAGGGAGGGGGCTATGGCTACACCTTC. Its translation is CASSPTRQGGGYGYTF. The entire variable domain, with the rest obtained from reference TRBV5-1 and TRBJ1-2, is as follows: KAGVTQTPRYLIKTRGQQVTLSCSPISGHRSVSWYQQTPGQGLQFLFEYFSETQRNKGNFPGRFSGRQFSNSRSEMNVSTLELGDSALYLCASSPTRQGGGYGYTFGSGTRLTVV.